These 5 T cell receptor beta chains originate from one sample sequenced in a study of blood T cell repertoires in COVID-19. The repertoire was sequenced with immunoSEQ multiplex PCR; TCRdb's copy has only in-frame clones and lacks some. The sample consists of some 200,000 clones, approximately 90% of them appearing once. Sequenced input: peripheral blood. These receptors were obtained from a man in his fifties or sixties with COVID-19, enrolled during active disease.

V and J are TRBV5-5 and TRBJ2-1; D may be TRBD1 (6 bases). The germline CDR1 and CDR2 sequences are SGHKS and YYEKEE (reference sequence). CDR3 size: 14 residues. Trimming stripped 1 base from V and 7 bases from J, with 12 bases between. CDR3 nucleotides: TGTGCCAGCAGCTTGATCCAGGGGTGGAATGAGCAGTTCTTC. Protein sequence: CASSLIQGWNEQFF.

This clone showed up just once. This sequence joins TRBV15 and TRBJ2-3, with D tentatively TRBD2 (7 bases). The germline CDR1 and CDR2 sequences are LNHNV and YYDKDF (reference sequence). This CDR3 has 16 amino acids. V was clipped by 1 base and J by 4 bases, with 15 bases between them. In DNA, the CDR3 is TGTGCCACCAGCAGAGTGGGGGGGGCGGACGCAGATACGCAGTATTTT. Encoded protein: CATSRVGGADADTQYF.

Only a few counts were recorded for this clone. CDR3 region: CASSEVSPQTQYF. The CDR3 nucleotides are TGTGCCAGCAGTGAAGTTAGCCCCCAGACCCAGTACTTC. The chain has TRBV25-1 and TRBJ2-5; D gene unclear. There are 13 residues in the CDR3. Trimming pared 2 bases from V and 6 bases from J, leaving 10 bases between. The germline V gene has CDR1 MGHDK and CDR2 SYGVNS.

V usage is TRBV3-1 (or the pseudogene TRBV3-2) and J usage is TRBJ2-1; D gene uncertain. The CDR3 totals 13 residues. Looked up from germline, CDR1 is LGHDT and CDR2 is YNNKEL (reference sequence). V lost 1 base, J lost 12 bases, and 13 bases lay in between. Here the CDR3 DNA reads TGTGCCAGCAGCCAAGTATCCGCCCGTAGGCAGTTCTTC. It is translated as CASSQVSARRQFF.

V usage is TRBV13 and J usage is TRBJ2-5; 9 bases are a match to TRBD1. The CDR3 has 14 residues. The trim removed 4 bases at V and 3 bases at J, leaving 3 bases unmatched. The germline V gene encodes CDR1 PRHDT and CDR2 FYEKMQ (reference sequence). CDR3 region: CASSWGQGEETQYF. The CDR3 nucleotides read TGTGCCAGCAGCTGGGGACAGGGAGAAGAGACCCAGTACTTC.